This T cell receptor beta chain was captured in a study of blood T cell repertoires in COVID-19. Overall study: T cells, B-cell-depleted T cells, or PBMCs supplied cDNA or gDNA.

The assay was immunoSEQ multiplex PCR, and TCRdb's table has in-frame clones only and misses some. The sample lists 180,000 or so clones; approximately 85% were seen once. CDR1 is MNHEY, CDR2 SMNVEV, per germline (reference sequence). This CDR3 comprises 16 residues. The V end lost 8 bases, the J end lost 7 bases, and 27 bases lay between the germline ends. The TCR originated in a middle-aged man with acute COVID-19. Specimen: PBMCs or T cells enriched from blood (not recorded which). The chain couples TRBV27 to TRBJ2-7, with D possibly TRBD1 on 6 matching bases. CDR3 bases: TGTGCCAGCGGGTTCAACACAGGGACGGCAGAGAGGGAGCAGTACTTC. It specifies CASGFNTGTAEREQYF.